Below, 21 T cell receptor beta chains from the same sample are listed, as sequenced in a study of blood T cells in healthy people across ages. Alongside a J-beta primer mix, a sample-barcoded 5' primer served in a second PCR lasting roughly 6 to 11 cycles. TCRdb called the 5' RACE reads again in MiXCR, with one record for every CDR3 protein. The repertoire holds roughly 800,000 distinct CDR3 sequences, with around 36% as singletons. Material: blood. The receptors originated from a man younger than 35 in good health.

The CDR3 spells CASSPREATWDTQYF. CDR3 sequence (DNA): TGTGCCAGCAGTCCCCGAGAGGCCACATGGGATACGCAGTATTTT. The V gene is TRBV12-3 or TRBV12-4, the J gene TRBJ2-3, with D hard to call. The CDR3 spans 15 residues. V was cut by 5 bases and J by 6 bases, with 18 bases left in between.

The V call is TRBV29-1, the J call TRBJ2-7, with 7 bases fitting TRBD2. Trimming took 5 bases from V and 3 from J; bases not matched to a gene: 4. Germline assignment: CDR1 SQVTM and CDR2 ANQGSEA. CDR3 size: 12 residues. CDR3 residues: CSVNGRFYEQYF. The CDR3 coding sequence is TGCAGCGTTAACGGGAGGTTCTACGAGCAGTACTTC.

This clonotype was seen a handful of times. The rearrangement uses TRBV4-1 and TRBJ2-1; no firm D call. Trimming removed 3 bases at V and 9 bases at J, with 15 bases between. This CDR3 has 14 residues. The germline CDR1 and CDR2 sequences are MGHRA and YSYEKL. CDR3 coding DNA: TGCGCCAGCAGCCACCACCAAAAAGTCATTGAGCAGTTCTTC. Translated: CASSHHQKVIEQFF.

The CDR3 DNA follows: TGTGCCATTTTACATAATTGGGACAATGAGCAGTACTTC. It yields the protein CAILHNWDNEQYF. This rearrangement joins TRBV10-3 to TRBJ2-5; TRBD1 might be the D (6 bases). V gave up 9 bases and J gave up 11 bases, with 22 bases separating them. The CDR3 runs to 13 residues. Germline V gene lookup returns CDR1 ENHRY and CDR2 SYGVKD.

In its sample, this clonotype was seen a few times. The V call is TRBV4-3, the J call TRBJ1-2, with 7 bases fitting TRBD1. The V segment lost 1 base and the J segment 0 bases; nucleotides outside the gene matches: 8. This CDR3 spans 17 amino acids. Per the germline V gene, CDR1 is LGHNA and CDR2 is YSLEER. The CDR3 sequence: CASSQVGDSPSNYGYTF. CDR3 DNA sequence: TGCGCCAGCAGCCAAGTTGGGGACAGCCCATCTAACTATGGCTACACCTTC.

The chain carries TRBV12-3 or TRBV12-4 and TRBJ1-5; no definite D call. V was cut by 4 bases and J by 4 bases, with 5 bases left in between. The CDR3 consists of 12 residues. The CDR3 loop reads CASSSMNQPQHF. CDR3 nucleotides: TGTGCCAGCAGTTCGATGAATCAGCCCCAGCATTTT.

This clonotype was counted at least ten times. The chain combines TRBV28 with TRBJ2-3, with TRBD2 identical over 13 bases. The CDR3 contains 15 residues. Per germline, CDR1 MDHEN and CDR2 SYDVKM. V dropped 7 bases and J dropped 3; count of bases not matched to a gene: 4. The CDR3 DNA reads as TGTGCCAGCAACTCACTAGCGGGGGGGACAGATACGCAGTATTTT. Its protein is CASNSLAGGTDTQYF.

This CDR3 is CASSQAPGTASPSNQPQHF. The CDR3 DNA is TGCGCCAGCAGCCAAGCTCCCGGGACAGCTTCGCCTAGCAATCAGCCCCAGCATTTT. The rearrangement uses TRBV4-1 and TRBJ1-5; 7 nucleotides match TRBD1. Germline V gives CDR1 MGHRA, CDR2 YSYEKL. Trimming took 1 base from V and 0 from J; bases not matched to a gene: 12. The length of the CDR3 is 19 residues.

This chain uses TRBV4-3 with TRBJ1-3; no definite D call. This CDR3 spans 15 amino acids. V lost 0 bases to trimming and J lost 0 bases, with 6 bases between them. Germline assignment: CDR1 LGHNA and CDR2 YSLEER. The CDR3 DNA reads as TGCGCCAGCAGCCAAGACACGGACTCTGGAAACACCATATATTTT. Translation gives CASSQDTDSGNTIYF.

V gene TRBV6-5 combines with J gene TRBJ1-1; TRBD1 might be the D (5 bases). Trimming took 10 bases from V and 1 from J, leaving 13 bases between them. Germline CDR1 and CDR2: MNHEY and SVGAGI. CDR3 length: 13 residues. The CDR3 bases are TGTGCCACCCGGGAGGGGCAGAACACTGAAGCTTTCTTT. Encoded protein: CATREGQNTEAFF.

V gene TRBV4-1 combines with J gene TRBJ1-1; D might be TRBD1 (5 bases). Trimming took 1 base from V and 6 from J, leaving 9 bases between them. Germline CDR1 and CDR2: MGHRA and YSYEKL. The CDR3 covers 13 residues. This CDR3 is CASSQGTGPEAFF. The DNA of the CDR3 is TGCGCCAGCAGCCAAGGTACAGGACCTGAAGCTTTCTTT.

Worth noting for this clonotype: The junction and the germline gene differ at one end; a read error may be behind it. CDR3 sequence (DNA): TGTGCCAGCAGTGTAGCTGACCGCAATGAGCAGTTCTTC. Encoded protein: CASSVADRNEQFF. The chain is built from TRBV12-3 or TRBV12-4 and TRBJ2-1; no firm D call. The CDR3 is 13 residues long.

The chain combines TRBV20-1 with TRBJ2-1; tentative D call: TRBD2 (5 bases). CDR1 and CDR2 (germline): DFQATT, SNEGSKA (reference sequence). The CDR3 is 12 amino acids. Trimming shortened V by 0 bases and J by 10 bases, and 10 bases separated the two germline ends. As DNA, the CDR3 is TGCAGTGCTAGAGACCAGTCGGGAGAGCAGTTCTTC. This sequence encodes CSARDQSGEQFF.

The rearrangement joins TRBV27 to TRBJ2-5; no clear D. The CDR3 runs 15 residues. V was trimmed by 5 bases and J by 2 bases, leaving 15 bases between them. Germline V gives CDR1 MNHEY, CDR2 SMNVEV (reference sequence). CDR3 region: CASSPSTGPQETQYF. In DNA form, the CDR3 reads TGTGCCAGCAGTCCCAGTACCGGGCCACAAGAGACCCAGTACTTC.

This clonotype was seen repeatedly, ten times or more. The V and J genes are TRBV7-2 and TRBJ2-1; D is ambiguous. Germline V gene sequence: CDR1 SGHTA, CDR2 FQGNSA. The CDR3 contains 12 residues. Trimming took 0 bases from V and 10 from J, leaving 7 bases between them. CDR3 in DNA: TGTGCCAGCAGCTTAGCTTTAGGGGAGCAGTTCTTC. Translation: CASSLALGEQFF.

The table lists this clonotype with many counts. The chain combines TRBV20-1 with TRBJ2-1; 8 bases are a match to TRBD1. The CDR3 covers 14 residues. J gave up 4 bases and V 2 bases, and 4 bases lay outside the gene matches. Germline lookup yields CDR1 DFQATT and CDR2 SNEGSKA (reference sequence). CDR3 region: CSARRGTGYNEQFF. For the CDR3, the DNA is TGCAGTGCTAGACGGGGGACAGGTTACAATGAGCAGTTCTTC.

The chain is built from TRBV20-1 and TRBJ1-1, with D perhaps TRBD1 (6 bases). Trimming cost V 0 bases and J 0 bases, with 11 bases left between them. This CDR3 has 15 amino acids. Germline V gene lookup returns CDR1 DFQATT and CDR2 SNEGSKA (reference sequence). The CDR3: CSARDRGHLNTEAFF. DNA for the CDR3: TGCAGTGCTAGAGATAGGGGACATCTGAACACTGAAGCTTTCTTT.

J is TRBJ2-3 and V is TRBV7-9; TRBD2 matches 7 bases. The CDR3 spans 15 residues. CDR1 is SEHNR, CDR2 FQNEAQ, per germline (reference sequence). V dropped 8 bases and J dropped 0; count of bases not matched to a gene: 8. Here the CDR3 DNA reads TGTGCCAGCTTTTCTAGCGGTGCGAGCACAGATACGCAGTATTTT. The encoded protein is CASFSSGASTDTQYF.

In regard to this clonotype: This may come from a read error, since a much larger clone is one base off. The chain recombines TRBV7-2 with TRBJ2-7; D is undetermined. Trimming left V 3 bases short and J 6 bases short, with 9 bases between. Germline lookup yields CDR1 SGHTA and CDR2 FQGNSA. The CDR3 length is 12 residues. This CDR3 is CASSFSVGEQYF. CDR3 nucleotide sequence: TGTGCCAGCAGCTTTAGTGTCGGCGAGCAGTACTTC.

This clonotype has a handful of counts. The chain employs TRBV7-9 and TRBJ1-4; D is ambiguous. The CDR3 runs 14 residues. Trimming left V 1 base short and J 0 bases short, with 3 bases between. Per the germline V gene, CDR1 is SEHNR and CDR2 is FQNEAQ (reference sequence). The CDR3 DNA is TGTGCCAGCAGCTTAGAGACAACTAATGAAAAACTGTTTTTT. Translating gives CASSLETTNEKLFF.

The CDR3 protein is CASSSGADYGYTF. CDR3 DNA: TGCGCCAGCAGTTCCGGGGCGGATTATGGCTACACCTTC. The chain combines TRBV5-1 with TRBJ1-2, with D perhaps matching TRBD1 (5 bases). Trimming shortened V by 5 bases and J by 5 bases, and 13 bases separated the two germline ends. The CDR3 runs to 13 residues. Germline V gives CDR1 SGHRS, CDR2 YFSETQ.